The clone carrying this T cell receptor (beta chain) was found many times. The sequenced template was RNA, covering the TCR beta CDR3 region. An opening RT-PCR round employed HTBI primers and preceded a second-round multiplex PCR. TCRdb reprocessed the multiplex PCR reads via MiXCR and lists one record per CDR3 protein. The table shows over 500,000 distinct CDR3 sequences, with 22% occurring only once. The data originate from a study of Graves' ophthalmopathy and Graves' hyperthyroidism. The PBMCs were taken from around 9 ml of fresh peripheral blood. The CDR3 runs to 17 residues. The germline CDR1 and CDR2 sequences are LGHNT and FRNRAP. Trimming shortened V by 1 base and J by 8 bases, and 18 bases separated the two germline ends.

V gene TRBV12-5 combines with J gene TRBJ1-6; no reliable D call. The sample consisted of peripheral blood. The origin of this receptor is a woman in her late teens or twenties with stable Graves' hyperthyroidism. Some clones in this sample may be carry-over from other donors' samples. CDR3 sequence (DNA): TGTGCTAGTGGTTTGGGCCCCGGGAGGAAGAGGTATTCACCCCTCCACTTT. Protein: CASGLGPGRKRYSPLHF.